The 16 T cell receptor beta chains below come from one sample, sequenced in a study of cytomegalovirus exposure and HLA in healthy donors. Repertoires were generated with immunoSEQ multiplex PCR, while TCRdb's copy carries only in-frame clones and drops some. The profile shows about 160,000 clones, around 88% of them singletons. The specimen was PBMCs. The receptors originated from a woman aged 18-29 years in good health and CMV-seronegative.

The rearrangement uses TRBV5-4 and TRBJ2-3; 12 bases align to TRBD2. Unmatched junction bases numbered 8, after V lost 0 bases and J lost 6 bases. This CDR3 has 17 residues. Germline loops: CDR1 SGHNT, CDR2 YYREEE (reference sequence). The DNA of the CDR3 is TGTGCCAGCAGCTTGGGGCACCTAGCGGGGGGGCCGGATACGCAGTATTTT. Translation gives CASSLGHLAGGPDTQYF.

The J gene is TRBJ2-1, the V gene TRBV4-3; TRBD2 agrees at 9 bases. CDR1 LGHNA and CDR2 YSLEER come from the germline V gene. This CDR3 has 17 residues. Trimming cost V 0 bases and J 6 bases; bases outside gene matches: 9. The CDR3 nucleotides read TGCGCCAGCAGCCAAGAGGCGGGAGGGCCCTGGGTCAATGAGCAGTTCTTC. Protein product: CASSQEAGGPWVNEQFF.

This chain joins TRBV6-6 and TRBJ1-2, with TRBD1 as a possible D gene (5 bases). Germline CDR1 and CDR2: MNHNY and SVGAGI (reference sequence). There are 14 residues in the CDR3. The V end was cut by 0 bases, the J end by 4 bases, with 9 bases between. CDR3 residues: CASSYSGEGYGYTF. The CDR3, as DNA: TGTGCCAGCAGTTACTCGGGGGAGGGCTATGGCTACACCTTC.

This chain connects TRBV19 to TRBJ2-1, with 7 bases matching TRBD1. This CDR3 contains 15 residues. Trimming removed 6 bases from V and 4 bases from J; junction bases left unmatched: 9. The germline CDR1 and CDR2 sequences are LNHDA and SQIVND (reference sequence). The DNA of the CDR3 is TGTGCCAGTAGCGCCGAAAGGGGGCGTTACAATGAGCAGTTCTTC. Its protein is CASSAERGRYNEQFF.

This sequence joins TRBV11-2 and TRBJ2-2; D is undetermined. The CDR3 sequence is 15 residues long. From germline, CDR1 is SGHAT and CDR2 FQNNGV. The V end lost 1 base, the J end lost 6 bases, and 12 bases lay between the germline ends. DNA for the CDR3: TGTGCCAGCAGCTTAGGATCGGTTTCCCCCGGGGAGCTGTTTTTT. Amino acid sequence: CASSLGSVSPGELFF.

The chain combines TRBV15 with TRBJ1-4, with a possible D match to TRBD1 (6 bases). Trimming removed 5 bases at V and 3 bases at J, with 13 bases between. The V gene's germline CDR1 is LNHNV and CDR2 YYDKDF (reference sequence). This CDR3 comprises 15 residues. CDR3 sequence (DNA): TGTGCCACCAGCCCCCAGGGGTACCCTAATGAAAAACTGTTTTTT. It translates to CATSPQGYPNEKLFF. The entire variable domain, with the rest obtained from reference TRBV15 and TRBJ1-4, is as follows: DAMVIQNPRYQVTQFGKPVTLSCSQTLNHNVMYWYQQKSSQAPKLLFHYYDKDFNNEADTPDNFQSRRPNTSFCFLDIRSPGLGDTAMYLCATSPQGYPNEKLFFGSGTQLSVL.

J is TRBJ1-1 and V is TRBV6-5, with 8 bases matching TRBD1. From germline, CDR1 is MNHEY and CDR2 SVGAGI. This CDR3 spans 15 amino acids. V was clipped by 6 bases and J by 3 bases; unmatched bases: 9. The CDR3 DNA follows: TGTGCCAGCAGACTCCAGGGGGCGGGGGACACTGAAGCTTTCTTT. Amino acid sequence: CASRLQGAGDTEAFF.

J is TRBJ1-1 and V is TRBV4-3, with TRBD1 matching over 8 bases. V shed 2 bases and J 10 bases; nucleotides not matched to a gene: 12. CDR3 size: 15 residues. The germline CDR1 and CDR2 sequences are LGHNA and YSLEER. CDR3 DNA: TGCGCCAGCAGCCAACTTGCTCAGGGGGCTTATGGAGCTTTCTTT. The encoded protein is CASSQLAQGAYGAFF.

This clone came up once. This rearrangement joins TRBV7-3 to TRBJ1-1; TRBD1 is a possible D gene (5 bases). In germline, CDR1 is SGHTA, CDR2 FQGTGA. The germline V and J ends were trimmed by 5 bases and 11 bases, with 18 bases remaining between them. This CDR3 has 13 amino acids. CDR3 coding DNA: TGTGCCAGCAGCCCAGACAGCCTGCGTCGGGCTTTCTTT. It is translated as CASSPDSLRRAFF. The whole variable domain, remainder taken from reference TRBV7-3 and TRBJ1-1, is GAGVSQTPSNKVTEKGKYVELRCDPISGHTALYWYRQSLGQGPEFLIYFQGTGAADDSGLPNDRFFAVRPEGSVSTLKIQRTERGDSAVYLCASSPDSLRRAFFGQGTRLTVV.

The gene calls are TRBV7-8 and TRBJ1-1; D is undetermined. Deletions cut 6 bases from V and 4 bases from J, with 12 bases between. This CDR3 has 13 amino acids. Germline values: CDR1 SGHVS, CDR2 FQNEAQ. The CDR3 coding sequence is TGTGCCAGCAGGGTAGGGAGGACCACTGAAGCTTTCTTT. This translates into CASRVGRTTEAFF.

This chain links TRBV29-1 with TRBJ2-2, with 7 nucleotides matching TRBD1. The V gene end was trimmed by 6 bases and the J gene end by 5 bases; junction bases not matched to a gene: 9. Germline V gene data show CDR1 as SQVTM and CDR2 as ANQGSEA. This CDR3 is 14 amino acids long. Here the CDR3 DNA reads TGCAGCGTGACCGGGACAGCAAGAACCGGGGAGCTGTTTTTT. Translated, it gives CSVTGTARTGELFF.

Written as DNA, the CDR3 is TGCGCCAGCAGTGATGGGACAGGGGGCTCTGGGGCCAACGTCCTGACTTTC. Its translation is CASSDGTGGSGANVLTF. The chain is built from TRBV10-2 and TRBJ2-6; 11 positions agree with TRBD1. Germline V gene data show CDR1 as WSHSY and CDR2 as SAAADI. The CDR3 extends over 17 amino acids. J lost 0 bases, V lost 3 bases, and 1 base had no gene match.

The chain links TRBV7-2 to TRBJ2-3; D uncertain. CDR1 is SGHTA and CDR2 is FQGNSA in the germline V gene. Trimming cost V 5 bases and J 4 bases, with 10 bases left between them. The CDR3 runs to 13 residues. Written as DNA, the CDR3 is TGTGCCAGCAGCCTAATGCTGGCAGATACGCAGTATTTT. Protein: CASSLMLADTQYF.

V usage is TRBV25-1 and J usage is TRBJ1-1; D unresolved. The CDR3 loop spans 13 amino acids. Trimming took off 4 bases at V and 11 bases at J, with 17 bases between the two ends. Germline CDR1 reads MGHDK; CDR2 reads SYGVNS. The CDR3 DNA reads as TGTGCCAGCAGTGTTACAAAGGCGGCAAAGGCTTTCTTT. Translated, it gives CASSVTKAAKAFF.

CDR3 sequence reads: CASSLGPPGYGYTF. For the CDR3, the DNA is TGCGCCAGCAGCTTGGGACCTCCGGGCTATGGCTACACCTTC. V and J are TRBV5-1 and TRBJ1-2, with D hard to call. From germline, CDR1 is SGHRS and CDR2 YFSETQ. The CDR3 spans 14 residues. Trimming stripped 0 bases from V and 4 bases from J, with 10 bases between.

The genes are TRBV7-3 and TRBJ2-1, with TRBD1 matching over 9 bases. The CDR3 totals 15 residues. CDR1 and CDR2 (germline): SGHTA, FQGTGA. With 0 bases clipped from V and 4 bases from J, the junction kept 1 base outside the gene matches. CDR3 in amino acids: CASSLTGTGYNEQFF. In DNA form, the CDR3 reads TGTGCCAGCAGCTTAACCGGGACAGGGTACAATGAGCAGTTCTTC.